These T cell receptor beta chains were read from a single sample in a study of T cell responses to AZD1222 COVID-19 vaccine. TCRdb's copy holds only in-frame clones and misses some; the assay was immunoSEQ multiplex PCR. The sample carries 150,000 to 200,000 clones, approximately 90% recorded once. Material: peripheral blood, obtained 28 days after the second dose of the MenACWY control vaccine. These receptors originate from an adult who received the MenACWY meningococcal vaccine as a control. Each CDR3 is given with its conserved first and last residue. A D gene is named only where the DNA matches it firmly. Clone size is shown for a subset of rows, as once, few, many or a class of expanded clone.

clone size	J gene	D gene	V gene	CDR3 DNA	CDR3 protein
-	TRBJ2-7	TRBD2	TRBV30	TGTGCCTGGATCCCCAGCGGTCTAGCGGGAGTGGCCTCCTACGAGCAGTACTTC	CAWIPSGLAGVASYEQYF
-	TRBJ2-5	-	TRBV6-5	TGTGCCAGCAGTCGCCCGGGGGGCGTAGAGACCCAGTACTTC	CASSRPGGVETQYF
-	TRBJ1-1	TRBD1	TRBV18	TGTGCCAGCTCCCCTAGGACAGGGGGCATGAACACTGAAGCTTTCTTT	CASSPRTGGMNTEAFF
once	TRBJ1-1	TRBD1	TRBV27	TGTGCCAGCAAATTGACAGGGGAGACTGAAGCTTTCTTT	CASKLTGETEAFF
-	TRBJ1-1	-	TRBV30	TGTGCCTGGAGTGTACTCTTCGGGCTTAAGGTTACTGAAGCTTTCTTT	CAWSVLFGLKVTEAFF
-	TRBJ1-3	-	TRBV28	TGTGCCAGCCTTTCAGGGGCTATCGGAAACACCATATATTTT	CASLSGAIGNTIYF
-	TRBJ1-2	-	TRBV3-1/TRBV3-2	TGTGCCAGCAGCCAAGGACTTCTGCACTGGACAGCTAACTATGGCTACACCTTC	CASSQGLLHWTANYGYTF
-	TRBJ2-7	TRBD1	TRBV7-2	TGTGCCAGCAGCTTAGGACAGGGTCACTCCTACGAGCAGTACTTC	CASSLGQGHSYEQYF
-	TRBJ2-5	-	TRBV11-2	TGTGCCAGCAGCTGGTCGGACGGGCAAGAGACCCAGTACTTC	CASSWSDGQETQYF
few	TRBJ2-3	-	TRBV18	TGTGCCAGCTCATCCCTATCCAGGGAGGATACGCAGTATTTT	CASSSLSREDTQYF
-	TRBJ1-6	-	TRBV10-3	TGTGCCACGGGGGGAAGACTCGTTACCTATAATTCACCCCTCCACTTT	CATGGRLVTYNSPLHF
-	TRBJ1-5	-	TRBV2	TGTGCCAGCAGTGAAGCAGGGCGTTATAGCAATCAGCCCCAGCATTTT	CASSEAGRYSNQPQHF
-	TRBJ2-7	-	TRBV12-3/TRBV12-4	TGTGCCAGCACAAGAAATAATTACTACGAGCAGTACTTC	CASTRNNYYEQYF
-	TRBJ1-5	-	TRBV5-8	TGTGCCAGCAGCAAAAACTGGGGCGTTCAGCCCCAGCATTTT	CASSKNWGVQPQHF
-	TRBJ2-2	-	TRBV7-2	TGTGCCAGCAGCTTATATTACGGTACAGGTGCCACCGGGGAGCTGTTTTTT	CASSLYYGTGATGELFF
-	TRBJ1-1	-	TRBV5-4	TGTGCCAGCAGCTTGGCTCGGTATGAAAGCACTGAAGCTTTCTTT	CASSLARYESTEAFF
-	TRBJ2-5	TRBD1	TRBV12-3/TRBV12-4	TGTGCCAGCAATACAGGGGATTTTGAGACCCAGTACTTC	CASNTGDFETQYF
-	TRBJ1-2	TRBD1	TRBV4-1	TGCGCCAGCAGCCAAGGACAGGGGTACAACGGCTACACCTTC	CASSQGQGYNGYTF
-	TRBJ1-6	TRBD1	TRBV7-8	TGTGCCAGCAGCCGCAAGGACAGGGCTGGTTCACCCCTCCACTTT	CASSRKDRAGSPLHF
-	TRBJ2-3	-	TRBV5-4	TGTGCCAGCAGCTTGATCGGACCCACAGATACGCAGTATTTT	CASSLIGPTDTQYF
once	TRBJ2-1	-	TRBV6-2/TRBV6-3	TGTGCCAGCAGCCGACCCCCCGGGGGCGGTGAGCAGTTCTTC	CASSRPPGGGEQFF
-	TRBJ1-5	-	TRBV15	TGTGCCACCAGCAGTGCAGATTATAGCAATCAGCCCCAGCATTTT	CATSSADYSNQPQHF
-	TRBJ2-5	-	TRBV19	TGTGCCAGTAGTATTTCTCAAGAGACCCAGTACTTC	CASSISQETQYF
-	TRBJ1-1	-	TRBV28	TGTGCCAGCAGGGTTTGGGAAGGGATGAACACTGAAGCTTTCTTT	CASRVWEGMNTEAFF
-	TRBJ1-2	-	TRBV29-1	TGCAGCGTCACGGACGGGGTGTGGGACGGCTACACCTTC	CSVTDGVWDGYTF
-	TRBJ2-7	-	TRBV27	TGTGCCAGCAGTTTGAGGCCTGAATCCTACGAGCAGTACTTC	CASSLRPESYEQYF
-	TRBJ2-3	-	TRBV28	TGTGCCAGCAGTTCCCCCACAGATACGCAGTATTTT	CASSSPTDTQYF
-	TRBJ2-3	TRBD2	TRBV3-1/TRBV3-2	TGTGCCAGCAGCCCCCGGTTAGCGGGGCTTGATACGCAGTATTTT	CASSPRLAGLDTQYF
-	TRBJ1-4	TRBD1	TRBV7-9	TGTGCCAGCAGCGTGGCCGGGACAGGGGGAAGCGAAAAACTGTTTTTT	CASSVAGTGGSEKLFF
-	TRBJ1-1	-	TRBV28	TGTGCCAGCATGTTACTTGGATACACTGAAGCTTTCTTT	CASMLLGYTEAFF
-	TRBJ2-7	TRBD1	TRBV18	TGTGCCAGCTCACCCTTAGGGGGCTCGGGCTACGAGCAGTACTTC	CASSPLGGSGYEQYF
-	TRBJ1-3	-	TRBV9	TGTGCCAGCAGCCCCAGCAAAGCTGGAAACACCATATATTTT	CASSPSKAGNTIYF
-	TRBJ1-2	TRBD1	TRBV25-1	TGTGCCAGCAGTGAATTAACATATTCGGGACAGGGGGACTATGGCTACACCTTC	CASSELTYSGQGDYGYTF
-	TRBJ1-5	-	TRBV28	TGTGCCACCGAGGGGGGGCGAAGTCAGCCCCAGCATTTT	CATEGGRSQPQHF
-	TRBJ1-5	-	TRBV18	TGTGCCAGCTCTCCGGTGTCAATACAGGGAAATCAGCCCCAGCATTTT	CASSPVSIQGNQPQHF
-	TRBJ2-1	TRBD2	TRBV5-6	TGTGCCAGCAGCCTCGGGGGGGCCTCCTACAATGAGCAGTTCTTC	CASSLGGASYNEQFF
-	TRBJ2-1	TRBD2	TRBV19	TGTGCCAGTAGTATGAGGCCGGGGGTAGCGGGATTGTTGAGCTCCTACAATGAGCAGTTCTTC	CASSMRPGVAGLLSSYNEQFF
-	TRBJ2-5	TRBD2	TRBV5-1	TGCGCCAGCAGCTTGGAACCTAGCGGGAGGGACGAGACCCAGTACTTC	CASSLEPSGRDETQYF
once	TRBJ2-7	-	TRBV19	TGTGCCAGTAGTATAGTAGGGGCGTACGAGCAGTACTTC	CASSIVGAYEQYF
-	TRBJ2-7	-	TRBV28	TGTGCCAGCAGTTTATTGGGGGTGGGGCAGTACTTC	CASSLLGVGQYF
-	TRBJ1-5	-	TRBV28	TGTGCCAGCTTCGAGGTCAATCAGCCCCAGCATTTT	CASFEVNQPQHF
once	TRBJ1-1	-	TRBV7-9	TGTGCCAGCAGCTCCAGACCGGTAGCGGACAGAATCGAAGCTTTCTTT	CASSSRPVADRIEAFF
once	TRBJ1-5	-	TRBV4-3	TGCGCCAGCAGCCGACAGATTAGCAATCAGCCCCAGCATTTT	CASSRQISNQPQHF
-	TRBJ1-1	-	TRBV6-5	TGTGCCAGCAGTCCCCGGGGGGGGACGGCAAAAGCTTTCTTT	CASSPRGGTAKAFF
-	TRBJ2-1	-	TRBV6-6	TGTGCCAGCAGCTCAGGACTTGCCAATGAGCAGTTCTTC	CASSSGLANEQFF
-	TRBJ1-1	-	TRBV6-1	TGTGCCAGCAGTGAAATGAATCCCGAAGCTTTCTTT	CASSEMNPEAFF
-	TRBJ2-7	-	TRBV7-2	TGTGCCAGCAGCTACAGGACAGAGGGCTACGAGCAGTACTTC	CASSYRTEGYEQYF
-	TRBJ2-1	TRBD1	TRBV19	TGTGCCAGTAGTAGCCGGGACAGTTACAATGAGCAGTTCTTC	CASSSRDSYNEQFF
-	TRBJ1-2	-	TRBV11-2	TGTGCCAGCAGCCCCCAGGGGACCTATGGCTACACCTTC	CASSPQGTYGYTF
-	TRBJ1-2	-	TRBV30	TGTGCCTGGAGTGGGGGGCAGGGCACTTCAGGCTACACCTTC	CAWSGGQGTSGYTF
-	TRBJ2-2	-	TRBV27	TGTGCCAGCAGTTTAAGGGGGGACGATCACACCGGGGAGCTGTTTTTT	CASSLRGDDHTGELFF
-	TRBJ1-5	-	TRBV4-3	TGCGCCAGCAGCCAAGAGATACAGAGCAATCAGCCCCAGCATTTT	CASSQEIQSNQPQHF
-	TRBJ2-2	TRBD1	TRBV6-6	TGTGCCAGCTGTGGACAGGACACCGGGGAGCTGTTTTTT	CASCGQDTGELFF
few	TRBJ1-2	-	TRBV28	TGTGCCAGCAGTTTCCAGGTCTATGGCTACACCTTC	CASSFQVYGYTF
-	TRBJ2-4	-	TRBV10-2	TGCGCCAGCAGTGAGTCAGGAGGTCACATTCAGTACTTC	CASSESGGHIQYF
-	TRBJ1-2	-	TRBV10-1	TGCGCCAGCAGTGAGTCGGGGGCAGGGACCTACACCTTC	CASSESGAGTYTF
-	TRBJ2-7	-	TRBV7-2	TGTGCCAGCAGCTTAGGGGCGGTGATCTCCTACGAGCAGTACTTC	CASSLGAVISYEQYF
once	TRBJ1-2	-	TRBV6-5	TGTGCCAGCAGTTACTCGAGGCAGACCTTTATCTATGGCTACACCTTC	CASSYSRQTFIYGYTF
-	TRBJ1-1	-	TRBV6-5	TGTGCCAGCAGTAGCCATTCGGTATGGATGGCTTTCTTT	CASSSHSVWMAFF